Shown below are 28 T cell receptor beta chains from a single sample sequenced in a study of blood T cell repertoires in COVID-19. TCRdb keeps only in-frame clones here, not all; method: immunoSEQ multiplex PCR. The table has 15,000 to 20,000 clones, roughly 89% seen once. Sequenced material: peripheral blood. The source is a woman between 55 and 75 years old with active COVID-19.

V and J are TRBV13 and TRBJ2-5; TRBD2 might be the D (6 bases). V was cut by 5 bases and J by 5 bases, with 24 bases left in between. The CDR3 extends over 17 amino acids. Germline CDR1 is PRHDT and CDR2 is FYEKMQ (reference sequence). CDR3 sequence reads: CASSPPRRERDKETQYF. In DNA form, the CDR3 reads TGTGCCAGCAGCCCCCCCCGGAGGGAAAGGGATAAGGAGACCCAGTACTTC.

The chain combines TRBV6-4 with TRBJ2-7, with 11 bases fitting TRBD1. CDR3 length: 14 residues. Germline CDR1 reads MRHNA; CDR2 reads SNTAGT. The V segment lost 3 bases and the J segment 6 bases; nucleotides outside the gene matches: 4. The chain's CDR3 is CASSEGQGAGEQYF. CDR3 nucleotides: TGTGCCAGCAGTGAAGGACAGGGGGCGGGCGAGCAGTACTTC.

V and J are TRBV7-9 and TRBJ1-2; D ambiguous. The CDR3 contains 14 residues. Germline V lookup: CDR1 SEHNR, CDR2 FQNEAQ (reference sequence). Trimming took off 0 bases at V and 0 bases at J, with 5 bases between the two ends. Written as DNA, the CDR3 is TGTGCCAGCAGCTTAGCCGGAGCTAACTATGGCTACACCTTC. This translates into CASSLAGANYGYTF.

V gene TRBV6-5 combines with J gene TRBJ2-7; 8 nucleotides align to TRBD1. The V segment lost 2 bases and the J segment 1 base; nucleotides outside the gene matches: 4. This CDR3 has 15 amino acids. Germline-derived CDR1 and CDR2 are MNHEY and SVGAGI. The chain's CDR3 is CASSYGGTGSYEQYF. The CDR3 nucleotides are TGTGCCAGCAGTTACGGCGGGACAGGATCCTACGAGCAGTACTTC.

The genes are TRBV5-6 and TRBJ2-2, with D perhaps matching TRBD1 (6 bases). The CDR3 is made up of 18 amino acids. V lost 2 bases and J lost 1, with 18 bases in between. Germline V gene sequence: CDR1 SGHDT, CDR2 YYEEEE. The CDR3 protein is CASSLTNRQELNTGELFF. In nucleotides, the CDR3 is TGTGCCAGCAGCTTAACAAACCGACAGGAATTGAACACCGGGGAGCTGTTTTTT. Combining the CDR3 with reference TRBV5-6 and TRBJ2-2 gives the whole variable domain DAGVTQSPTHLIKTRGQQVTLRCSPKSGHDTVSWYQQALGQGPQFIFQYYEEEERQRGNFPDRFSGHQFPNYSSELNVNALLLGDSALYLCASSLTNRQELNTGELFFGEGSRLTVL.

The rearrangement joins TRBV11-2 to TRBJ2-7, with TRBD1 matching over 9 bases. The CDR3 totals 14 residues. The germline CDR1 and CDR2 sequences are SGHAT and FQNNGV. The trim removed 5 bases at V and 2 bases at J, leaving 4 bases unmatched. The CDR3 DNA is TGTGCCAGCAGCACAGGACAGGGGCCCTACGAGCAGTACTTC. Translating it yields CASSTGQGPYEQYF.

V is TRBV9 and J is TRBJ2-7; 10 nucleotides match TRBD2. The V gene's germline CDR1 is SGDLS and CDR2 YYNGEE. This CDR3 contains 15 residues. V lost 3 bases to trimming and J lost 7 bases; unmatched junction nucleotides: 10. The chain's CDR3 is CASSAGLAGEWEQYF. CDR3 sequence (DNA): TGTGCCAGCAGCGCCGGCCTAGCGGGGGAGTGGGAGCAGTACTTC.

The chain links TRBV5-1 to TRBJ2-5; 8 bases line up with TRBD1. Germline lookup yields CDR1 SGHRS and CDR2 YFSETQ. The CDR3 covers 14 residues. Trimming removed 2 bases from V and 5 bases from J; junction bases left unmatched: 5. The CDR3 DNA sequence: TGCGCCAGCAGCTTACCCAGGGGGCTCGAGACCCAGTACTTC. Translated: CASSLPRGLETQYF. Drawing the rest from reference TRBV5-1 and TRBJ2-5, the complete variable domain is KAGVTQTPRYLIKTRGQQVTLSCSPISGHRSVSWYQQTPGQGLQFLFEYFSETQRNKGNFPGRFSGRQFSNSRSEMNVSTLELGDSALYLCASSLPRGLETQYFGPGTRLLVL.

The chain joins TRBV2 to TRBJ1-6, with 9 positions matching TRBD1. Germline V gene lookup returns CDR1 SNHLY and CDR2 FYNNEI. This CDR3 has 16 amino acids. V was pared by 0 bases and J by 7 bases, with 4 bases of the junction left unmatched. The CDR3 sequence: CASSEALGTGNSPLHF. The CDR3 nucleotides read TGTGCCAGCAGTGAAGCGCTAGGGACAGGGAATTCACCCCTCCACTTT.

V usage is TRBV19 and J usage is TRBJ1-5; perhaps TRBD1 as D (6 bases). This CDR3 comprises 16 residues. Per germline, CDR1 LNHDA and CDR2 SQIVND (reference sequence). V lost 5 bases and J lost 3, with 17 bases in between. CDR3 bases: TGTGCCAGTAGTGCCCGGCGACAGGCGCACAATCAGCCCCAGCATTTT. It is translated as CASSARRQAHNQPQHF. The full variable domain, completed using reference TRBV19 and TRBJ1-5, is DGGITQSPKYLFRKEGQNVTLSCEQNLNHDAMYWYRQDPGQGLRLIYYSQIVNDFQKGDIAEGYSVSREKKESFPLTVTSAQKNPTAFYLCASSARRQAHNQPQHFGDGTRLSIL.

The chain employs TRBV7-9 and TRBJ1-2, with D perhaps TRBD1 (6 bases). The CDR3 spans 14 residues. The V gene's germline CDR1 is SEHNR and CDR2 FQNEAQ (reference sequence). V lost 4 bases, J lost 3 bases, and 12 bases lay in between. This chain's CDR3 is CASSSQGTYYGYTF. The DNA for the CDR3 is TGTGCCAGCAGCTCTCAGGGGACGTACTATGGCTACACCTTC.

J is TRBJ2-7 and V is TRBV6-6; TRBD2 matches at 15 bases. This CDR3 is built from 17 residues. The V and J ends lost 5 bases and 3 bases, in that order; junction bases with no gene match: 8. Germline assignment: CDR1 MNHNY and CDR2 SVGAGI (reference sequence). The CDR3 coding sequence is TGTGCCAGCAGTCGGACTAGCGGGGGGGCGGATATCTACGAGCAGTACTTC. Translation gives CASSRTSGGADIYEQYF.

The V and J genes are TRBV2 and TRBJ2-3; D call uncertain. The V end lost 6 bases, the J end lost 4 bases, and 17 bases lay between the germline ends. Germline CDR1 and CDR2: SNHLY and FYNNEI. The CDR3 totals 15 residues. Here the CDR3 DNA reads TGTGCCAGCAGAGGTAGTCTCCTCAGGTCAGATACGCAGTATTTT. Translated: CASRGSLLRSDTQYF. The entire variable domain, with the rest obtained from reference TRBV2 and TRBJ2-3, is as follows: EPEVTQTPSHQVTQMGQEVILRCVPISNHLYFYWYRQILGQKVEFLVSFYNNEISEKSEIFDDQFSVERPDGSNFTLKIRSTKLEDSAMYFCASRGSLLRSDTQYFGPGTRLTVL.

This chain joins TRBV7-2 and TRBJ1-2; TRBD1 agrees at 10 bases. J gave up 6 bases and V 0 bases, and 7 bases lay outside the gene matches. Germline CDR1 reads SGHTA; CDR2 reads FQGNSA. The CDR3 loop spans 16 amino acids. In DNA, the CDR3 is TGTGCCAGCAGCTTAGCGCGGACAGGGGGAGGGGATGGCTACACCTTC. Encoded protein: CASSLARTGGGDGYTF. The variable domain in full, with the rest retrieved from reference TRBV7-2 and TRBJ1-2, is GAGVSQSPSNKVTEKGKDVELRCDPISGHTALYWYRQSLGQGLEFLIYFQGNSAPDKSGLPSDRFSAERTGGSVSTLTIQRTQQEDSAVYLCASSLARTGGGDGYTFGSGTRLTVV.

This chain joins TRBV6-1 and TRBJ1-6; 10 bases fit TRBD1. This CDR3 is 16 amino acids long. The V gene end was trimmed by 4 bases and the J gene end by 8 bases; junction bases not matched to a gene: 8. CDR1 is MNHNS, CDR2 SASEGT, per germline. CDR3 nucleotide sequence: TGTGCCAGCAGTGTCTCACGGGGGACAGGGGATTCACCCCTCCACTTT. This gives the protein CASSVSRGTGDSPLHF.

The V call is TRBV2, the J call TRBJ1-3, with D possibly being TRBD1 (5 bases). The V and J ends lost 3 bases and 3 bases respectively, with 9 bases between them. Germline CDR1 and CDR2: SNHLY and FYNNEI. The CDR3 runs 14 residues. As DNA, the CDR3 is TGTGCCAGCAGTGATTCCGGGGGTGGAAACACCATATATTTT. Amino acid sequence: CASSDSGGGNTIYF.

J is TRBJ1-1 and V is TRBV5-7, with TRBD1 as a possible D gene (5 bases). TRBV5-7 belongs to the ORF category, with a function that is uncertain. This CDR3 comprises 14 residues. V lost 1 base to trimming and J lost 6 bases, with 13 bases between them. The CDR3 loop reads CASSLSGKGAEAFF. As DNA, the CDR3 is TGTGCCAGCAGCTTGTCAGGGAAAGGCGCTGAAGCTTTCTTT.

The J gene is TRBJ2-2, the V gene TRBV27; 9 bases fit TRBD2. There are 16 residues in the CDR3. V dropped 6 bases and J dropped 3; count of bases not matched to a gene: 8. Per germline, CDR1 MNHEY and CDR2 SMNVEV (reference sequence). The CDR3 nucleotides are TGTGCCAGCAGACGTAGCGGGGGAAGACACACCGGGGAGCTGTTTTTT. This translates into CASRRSGGRHTGELFF.

This clone was observed a single time. V gene TRBV27 combines with J gene TRBJ2-3; D might be TRBD2 (6 bases). CDR1 is MNHEY and CDR2 is SMNVEV in the germline V gene (reference sequence). The CDR3 is made up of 13 amino acids. V was clipped by 9 bases and J by 2 bases, with 12 bases between them. CDR3 DNA sequence: TGTGCCAGTCGGGACTTTCTCACAGATACGCAGTATTTT. Its translation is CASRDFLTDTQYF.

The chain employs TRBV25-1 and TRBJ1-1; 7 bases map to TRBD1. The trim removed 2 bases at V and 5 bases at J, leaving 8 bases unmatched. The CDR3 spans 15 residues. Per germline, CDR1 MGHDK and CDR2 SYGVNS. DNA for the CDR3: TGTGCCAGCAGTGAAGCAGGGGGAGCGGAGACTGAAGCTTTCTTT. Amino acid sequence: CASSEAGGAETEAFF.

This CDR3 is CASSESSGLLAGETQYF. The CDR3, as DNA: TGCGCCAGCAGTGAGTCGAGTGGACTACTGGCGGGAGAGACCCAGTACTTC. The chain combines TRBV10-2 with TRBJ2-5; the D gene is possibly TRBD2 (6 bases). This CDR3 is built from 17 residues. Germline-derived CDR1 and CDR2 are WSHSY and SAAADI. The V gene lost 0 bases and the J gene lost 4 bases, with 18 bases spanning the gap.

J is TRBJ2-7 and V is TRBV5-1, with 7 positions matching TRBD1. Germline V gene lookup returns CDR1 SGHRS and CDR2 YFSETQ. J lost 2 bases, V lost 0 bases, and 2 bases had no gene match. The CDR3 is 14 residues long. The CDR3 is CASSLEGATYEQYF. The CDR3 nucleotides read TGCGCCAGCAGCTTGGAGGGGGCCACCTACGAGCAGTACTTC.

This chain uses TRBV7-8 with TRBJ1-6; 7 nucleotides align to TRBD1. Germline CDR1 reads SGHVS; CDR2 reads FQNEAQ. The CDR3 has 16 residues. V shed 4 bases and J 0 bases; nucleotides not matched to a gene: 3. The CDR3 region has the DNA TGTGCCAGCAGCTCGGACAGGTCCTCCTATAATTCACCCCTCCACTTT. This codes for CASSSDRSSYNSPLHF.

The chain recombines TRBV3-1 (or the pseudogene TRBV3-2) with TRBJ2-5; 9 positions match TRBD1. V shed 4 bases, J shed 5 bases, and the junction held 11 bases outside the gene matches. The CDR3 loop spans 16 amino acids. Germline assignment: CDR1 LGHDT and CDR2 YNNKEL (reference sequence). As DNA, the CDR3 is TGTGCCAGCAGCCCCTTCTCGGGACAGGGTTATGAGACCCAGTACTTC. The encoded protein is CASSPFSGQGYETQYF.

This clone showed up just a few times. This chain uses TRBV7-9 with TRBJ1-1; unclear D gene. This CDR3 spans 12 amino acids. Germline lookup yields CDR1 SEHNR and CDR2 FQNEAQ (reference sequence). Trimming pared 5 bases from V and 5 bases from J, leaving 9 bases between. CDR3 loop: CASSLAGTEAFF. In nucleotides, the CDR3 is TGTGCCAGCAGCCTGGCGGGAACTGAAGCTTTCTTT.

The CDR3 is CASSVGGSGSGTQYF. Here the CDR3 DNA reads TGTGCCAGCAGCGTAGGGGGTAGCGGGTCGGGGACCCAGTACTTC. The gene calls are TRBV9 and TRBJ2-5; TRBD2 matches at 7 bases. V shed 0 bases, J shed 7 bases, and the junction held 9 bases outside the gene matches. This CDR3 is built from 15 residues. Germline V gene sequence: CDR1 SGDLS, CDR2 YYNGEE.

The chain recombines TRBV4-2 with TRBJ2-2, with TRBD1 matching over 9 bases. V was pared by 1 base and J by 4 bases, with 1 base of the junction left unmatched. The CDR3 totals 15 residues. Per germline, CDR1 LGHNA and CDR2 YNFKEQ. CDR3 in amino acids: CASSQATGGTGELFF. The CDR3 coding sequence is TGTGCCAGCAGCCAAGCGACAGGGGGCACCGGGGAGCTGTTTTTT.

This clone was seen only a few times. The V and J genes are TRBV9 and TRBJ2-3; 8 positions agree with TRBD1. V lost 1 base, J lost 1 base, and 2 bases stayed unmatched. The CDR3 covers 15 residues. The V gene's germline CDR1 is SGDLS and CDR2 YYNGEE. In DNA, the CDR3 is TGTGCCAGCAGCGTACAGGGGGCGGGCACAGATACGCAGTATTTT. It translates to CASSVQGAGTDTQYF.